This record covers a single T cell receptor (beta chain). Its target is unknown. V lost 5 bases, J lost 6 bases, and 8 bases lay in between. Germline V CDR1 and CDR2: SGHVS, FQNEAQ. This CDR3 spans 11 amino acids. This table comes from immunoSEQ multiplex PCR, and its TCRdb copy is limited to in-frame clones, with some not included. This table has 75,000 to 100,000 clones, roughly 90% appearing once. These data originate in a study of T cell responses to AZD1222 COVID-19 vaccine. The study, taken as a whole, reports: Repertoires in all cases were sampled only once the peak T cell response had passed. Close to half of spike-specific TCRs reportedly recognize unmutated variant regions. Among the donors, most were white British and more were female, and clonal diversity was possibly underestimated.

The material sequenced was peripheral blood, taken on day 0 of AZD1222 vaccination. This TCR came from an adult in good health. The chain recombines TRBV7-8 with TRBJ2-7, with D maybe TRBD1 (6 bases). The CDR3 is CASSRGGEQYF. DNA of the CDR3: TGTGCCAGCAGCCGAGGGGGCGAGCAGTACTTC.